The 32 T cell receptor beta chains below come from one sample, sequenced in a study of a mutant IDH1 vaccine in newly diagnosed glioma. Which antigens these TCRs recognize remains unknown. Described time point: week 47, end of study. A 20-mer mutant IDH1 peptide at 300 ug was injected subcutaneously with topical imiquimod. Libraries were prepared by immunoSEQ multiplex PCR; TCRdb keeps only in-frame clonotypes and omits some of them. The sample shows around 23,000 clones, roughly 84% of them seen only once. This specimen consisted of PBMCs, obtained from a glioma patient whose treatment included an IDH1 peptide vaccine. These receptors all come from a man aged 40-55 years with glioma.

This rearrangement joins TRBV7-2 to TRBJ1-1, with unresolved D. The CDR3 sequence is 15 residues long. Germline V lookup: CDR1 SGHTA, CDR2 FQGNSA. Trimming removed 1 base at V and 3 bases at J, with 12 bases between. The CDR3 DNA follows: TGTGCCAGCAGCTTAGGGAGGAGGACGTACACTGAAGCTTTCTTT. This encodes CASSLGRRTYTEAFF.

The chain is built from TRBV5-4 and TRBJ2-7; TRBD2 matches 13 bases. V was pared by 2 bases and J by 2 bases, with 1 base of the junction left unmatched. CDR1 and CDR2 (germline): SGHNT, YYREEE (reference sequence). The length of the CDR3 is 15 residues. In DNA form, the CDR3 reads TGTGCCAGCAGCTTACTAGCGGGAGGGGCCTACGAGCAGTACTTC. Its translation is CASSLLAGGAYEQYF.

The chain's CDR3 is CASSHTRARGVDTQYF. CDR3 nucleotide sequence: TGCGCCAGCAGCCACACTAGAGCACGAGGTGTAGATACGCAGTATTTT. The chain joins TRBV4-1 to TRBJ2-3; a possible D gene is TRBD2 (5 bases). The CDR3 is made up of 16 amino acids. V was pared by 3 bases and J by 5 bases, with 18 bases between. Germline CDR1 reads MGHRA; CDR2 reads YSYEKL.

V gene TRBV5-4 combines with J gene TRBJ1-1; possibly TRBD1 for D (6 bases). Germline-derived CDR1 and CDR2 are SGHNT and YYREEE (reference sequence). CDR3 size: 13 residues. The ends were cut back, 2 bases at V and 7 bases at J, with 12 bases in the middle. In DNA form, the CDR3 reads TGTGCCAGCAGCTTTGGGGGCCGGGGTGAAGCTTTCTTT. This translates into CASSFGGRGEAFF.

The chain uses TRBV6-5 and TRBJ2-7; 7 bases match TRBD1. The V gene's germline CDR1 is MNHEY and CDR2 SVGAGI. CDR3 length: 15 amino acids. J lost 3 bases, V lost 5 bases, and 10 bases had no gene match. As DNA, the CDR3 is TGTGCCAGCAGTCACCGGGACAGAGCAATCTACGAGCAGTACTTC. Translation gives CASSHRDRAIYEQYF.

CDR3 DNA sequence: TGTGCCAGCAGTTACCCCCCCGGCCAGGCCTACGAGCAGTACTTC. Translated: CASSYPPGQAYEQYF. The J gene is TRBJ2-7, the V gene TRBV6-5; no definite D call. V gave up 2 bases and J gave up 2 bases, with 13 bases separating them. There are 15 residues in the CDR3. The germline gives CDR1 MNHEY, CDR2 SVGAGI.

This chain uses TRBV11-3 with TRBJ2-1; D is unclear. Germline V gene sequence: CDR1 SGHNT, CDR2 YENEEA. CDR3 length: 13 amino acids. Trimming shortened V by 0 bases and J by 7 bases, and 7 bases separated the two germline ends. The CDR3 loop is CASSLDARNEQFF. CDR3 coding DNA: TGTGCCAGCAGCTTAGATGCGAGGAATGAGCAGTTCTTC. Combining the CDR3 with reference TRBV11-3 and TRBJ2-1 gives the whole variable domain EAGVVQSPRYKIIEKKQPVAFWCNPISGHNTLYWYLQNLGQGPELLIRYENEEAVDDSQLPKDRFSAERLKGVDSTLKIQPAELGDSAVYLCASSLDARNEQFFGPGTRLTVL.

The gene calls are TRBV23-1 and TRBJ2-7; D gene ambiguous. TRBV23-1 is flagged as an ORF with uncertain function. CDR3 size: 13 residues. Trimming pared 3 bases from V and 5 bases from J, leaving 11 bases between. CDR3: CASSHGRKDEQYF. As DNA, the CDR3 is TGCGCCAGCAGTCACGGTCGAAAAGACGAGCAGTACTTC.

The chain couples TRBV7-9 to TRBJ1-2, with D tentatively TRBD1 (6 bases). The CDR3 is made up of 15 amino acids. Germline CDR1 is SEHNR and CDR2 is FQNEAQ (reference sequence). Trimming removed 0 bases from V and 7 bases from J, with 15 bases in between. CDR3 nucleotides: TGTGCCAGCAGCTTAGCCGGGGGGCTAGGAGGTGGCTACACCTTC. Its translation: CASSLAGGLGGGYTF.

This clone was counted once. V gene TRBV7-2 combines with J gene TRBJ2-6; 7 bases line up with TRBD1. The germline CDR1 and CDR2 sequences are SGHTA and FQGNSA. CDR3 length equals 15 residues. The V gene end was trimmed by 5 bases and the J gene end by 3 bases; junction bases not matched to a gene: 4. The CDR3 nucleotides are TGTGCCAGCAGCCCGAGGGGGCTTGGGGCCAACGTCCTGACTTTC. This codes for CASSPRGLGANVLTF.

The chain recombines TRBV6-5 with TRBJ2-3; perhaps TRBD1 as D (8 bases). Trimming pared 3 bases from V and 6 bases from J, leaving 16 bases between. The CDR3 loop spans 15 amino acids. Germline V gene sequence: CDR1 MNHEY, CDR2 SVGAGI. CDR3 amino acids: CASSYQGAGEDTQYF. The DNA for the CDR3 is TGTGCCAGCAGTTATCAGGGGGCGGGAGAGGATACGCAGTATTTT.

V and J are TRBV11-3 and TRBJ2-5; 13 bases align to TRBD2. V trimming: 1 base; J trimming: 5 bases; junction bases outside the gene matches: 4. The CDR3 is made up of 16 amino acids. From germline, CDR1 is SGHNT and CDR2 YENEEA. The CDR3 loop reads CASSLGGTSGIETQYF. The CDR3 DNA is TGTGCCAGCAGCTTAGGTGGGACTAGCGGGATTGAGACCCAGTACTTC.

This rearrangement joins TRBV2 to TRBJ2-5, with D maybe TRBD2 (5 bases). This CDR3 comprises 14 residues. V lost 8 bases and J 1 base, leaving 14 bases between the germline ends. Per the germline V gene, CDR1 is SNHLY and CDR2 is FYNNEI. The CDR3 is CASGTIEGQETQYF. CDR3 DNA sequence: TGTGCCAGCGGTACGATAGAGGGCCAAGAGACCCAGTACTTC.

This clone was recorded only once. The V call is TRBV15, the J call TRBJ1-5, with TRBD1 matching 9 bases. Germline values: CDR1 LNHNV, CDR2 YYDKDF (reference sequence). The CDR3 loop spans 15 amino acids. V was pared by 3 bases and J by 7 bases, with 7 bases of the junction left unmatched. The CDR3 is CATSSSGQGEQPQHF. The CDR3 bases are TGTGCCACCAGCAGTTCGGGACAGGGTGAACAGCCCCAGCATTTT.

The rearrangement links TRBV7-3 to TRBJ2-2; D tentatively reads TRBD1 or TRBD2 (5 bases each). V was pared by 4 bases and J by 5 bases, with 11 bases between. The CDR3 runs 14 residues. Germline CDR1 reads SGHTA; CDR2 reads FQGTGA. CDR3 protein: CASSSGTGTGELFF. CDR3 nucleotide sequence: TGTGCCAGCAGCTCTGGGACCGGAACCGGGGAGCTGTTTTTT.

The chain combines TRBV5-1 with TRBJ2-7; 8 bases line up with TRBD2. Trimming cost V 0 bases and J 0 bases; bases outside gene matches: 8. Looked up from germline, CDR1 is SGHRS and CDR2 is YFSETQ. This CDR3 contains 17 residues. DNA of the CDR3: TGCGCCAGCAGCTTGGGTTCAAGTCGGGAGGGCTCCTACGAGCAGTACTTC. Amino acid sequence: CASSLGSSREGSYEQYF.

The chain is built from TRBV7-9 and TRBJ2-1; D is unresolved. V lost 4 bases and J 7 bases, leaving 11 bases between the germline ends. The CDR3 extends over 13 amino acids. Per germline, CDR1 SEHNR and CDR2 FQNEAQ (reference sequence). For the CDR3, the DNA is TGTGCCAGCAGCTACGGCGGTTTTAATGAGCAGTTCTTC. It yields the protein CASSYGGFNEQFF.

This sequence joins TRBV4-1 and TRBJ2-1; D perhaps matches TRBD2 (6 bases). Trimming took off 3 bases at V and 9 bases at J, with 21 bases between the two ends. Germline CDR1 is MGHRA and CDR2 is YSYEKL. The CDR3 consists of 16 residues. For the CDR3, the DNA is TGCGCCAGCAGCCATGGGCCGGGAGTCGGGGCGGGTGAGCAGTTCTTC. This sequence encodes CASSHGPGVGAGEQFF.

The V and J genes are TRBV7-3 and TRBJ2-6; 11 nucleotides align to TRBD2. Unmatched junction bases numbered 5, after V lost 4 bases and J lost 0 bases. The germline V gene has CDR1 SGHTA and CDR2 FQGTGA. CDR3 length equals 18 residues. The chain's CDR3 is CASSSRLAGNSGANVLTF. CDR3 DNA: TGTGCCAGCAGCTCGCGACTAGCGGGGAACTCTGGGGCCAACGTCCTGACTTTC.

The chain has TRBV19 and TRBJ2-1, with 12 bases matching TRBD2. The ends lost 9 bases at V and 9 bases at J; junction bases unmatched: 15. This CDR3 has 16 residues. The V gene's germline CDR1 is LNHDA and CDR2 SQIVND (reference sequence). The CDR3 nucleotides are TGTGCCAGCAACGACCTGGGACTAGCGGGTGTAAGTGAGCAGTTCTTC. Amino acids: CASNDLGLAGVSEQFF.

This sequence joins TRBV7-2 and TRBJ2-1, with 8 bases matching TRBD2. The V segment lost 5 bases and the J segment 0 bases; nucleotides outside the gene matches: 9. This CDR3 has 17 residues. CDR1 and CDR2 (germline): SGHTA, FQGNSA. The CDR3 reads CASSLRLARASYNEQFF. The CDR3 coding sequence is TGTGCCAGCAGCCTCAGACTAGCGCGTGCCTCCTACAATGAGCAGTTCTTC.

This clone was recorded once. This chain uses TRBV5-5 with TRBJ2-3; D is ambiguous. The V end was cut by 1 base, the J end by 1 base, with 10 bases between. Germline V gene data show CDR1 as SGHKS and CDR2 as YYEKEE (reference sequence). The CDR3 totals 15 residues. CDR3 residues: CASSLNTWGTDTQYF. CDR3 coding DNA: TGTGCCAGCAGCTTGAATACTTGGGGCACAGATACGCAGTATTTT. Full variable domain (rest looked up from reference TRBV5-5 and TRBJ2-3): DAGVTQSPTHLIKTRGQQVTLRCSPISGHKSVSWYQQVLGQGPQFIFQYYEKEERGRGNFPDRFSARQFPNYSSELNVNALLLGDSALYLCASSLNTWGTDTQYFGPGTRLTVL.

The chain combines TRBV19 with TRBJ1-1; D gene ambiguous. This CDR3 has 15 residues. V was pared by 3 bases and J by 0 bases, with 11 bases between. The germline CDR1 and CDR2 sequences are LNHDA and SQIVND (reference sequence). The CDR3 DNA sequence: TGTGCCAGTAGTATTTACAGTAAAATGAACACTGAAGCTTTCTTT. The encoded protein is CASSIYSKMNTEAFF.

The gene calls are TRBV7-8 and TRBJ1-2, with TRBD1 matching 7 bases. The CDR3 runs 13 residues. V lost 3 bases, J lost 7 bases, and 5 bases stayed unmatched. The germline V gene has CDR1 SGHVS and CDR2 FQNEAQ. CDR3 loop: CASSLGQNPGYTF. In DNA form, the CDR3 reads TGTGCCAGCAGCTTGGGACAGAATCCTGGCTACACCTTC.

CDR3 region: CASSPGQGTYGYTF. In DNA, the CDR3 is TGTGCCAGCAGCCCCGGACAGGGGACCTATGGCTACACCTTC. V is TRBV7-2 and J is TRBJ1-2, with 9 bases that match TRBD1. V was pared by 5 bases and J by 4 bases, with 5 bases of the junction left unmatched. The CDR3 covers 14 residues. Germline V gene lookup returns CDR1 SGHTA and CDR2 FQGNSA.

The chain recombines TRBV4-1 with TRBJ1-4; tentative D call: TRBD1 (6 bases). Germline values: CDR1 MGHRA, CDR2 YSYEKL. This CDR3 region has 15 residues. V was trimmed by 0 bases and J by 8 bases, leaving 13 bases between them. The CDR3 loop reads CASSQDRGLGEKLFF. The CDR3 DNA is TGCGCCAGCAGCCAAGATCGGGGGCTGGGGGAAAAACTGTTTTTT.

V usage is TRBV10-3 and J usage is TRBJ2-7; TRBD2 aligns across 8 bases. The junction had 3 bases not matched to a gene; V was cut back by 5 bases and J by 0 bases. Germline lookup yields CDR1 ENHRY and CDR2 SYGVKD. The CDR3 loop spans 14 amino acids. The CDR3 DNA follows: TGTGCCATCAGTACGAGCGGGAGCTCCTACGAGCAGTACTTC. It translates to CAISTSGSSYEQYF.

The chain links TRBV5-1 to TRBJ2-7; tentatively, D is TRBD1 or TRBD2 (5 bases each). This CDR3 region has 14 residues. Germline V gives CDR1 SGHRS, CDR2 YFSETQ. V was shortened by 4 bases and J by 5 bases, with 16 bases between the two germline ends. CDR3 nucleotide sequence: TGCGCCAGCAGCCCGACGGTTGGGGACCACGAGCAGTACTTC. Translating it yields CASSPTVGDHEQYF.

The chain is built from TRBV28 and TRBJ1-1; 8 nucleotides align to TRBD1. This CDR3 contains 16 residues. After removal of 3 bases from V and 0 bases from J, the junction contained 6 bases not matched to a gene. Looked up from germline, CDR1 is MDHEN and CDR2 is SYDVKM. The CDR3 DNA is TGTGCCAGCAGTTTCCTCCGGACAGGGATGAACACTGAAGCTTTCTTT. Encoded protein: CASSFLRTGMNTEAFF. Full variable domain (outside the CDR3, taken from reference TRBV28 and TRBJ1-1): DVKVTQSSRYLVKRTGEKVFLECVQDMDHENMFWYRQDPGLGLRLIYFSYDVKMKEKGDIPEGYSVSREKKERFSLILESASTNQTSMYLCASSFLRTGMNTEAFFGQGTRLTVV.

V and J are TRBV2 and TRBJ1-4; D is unresolved. Germline CDR1 SNHLY, CDR2 FYNNEI. CDR3 length equals 14 residues. Trimming cost V 7 bases and J 5 bases, with 14 bases left between them. The DNA for the CDR3 is TGTGCCAGCAACTTTGGTCCTAAAAATGAAAAACTGTTTTTT. Its protein is CASNFGPKNEKLFF.

The rearrangement links TRBV19 to TRBJ2-5; D unclear. Germline V gene data show CDR1 as LNHDA and CDR2 as SQIVND (reference sequence). The CDR3 spans 13 residues. The V end lost 1 base, the J end lost 1 base, and 4 bases lay between the germline ends. The CDR3 sequence is CASSIGSQETQYF. The CDR3, as DNA: TGTGCCAGTAGTATAGGGAGCCAAGAGACCCAGTACTTC.

This clone appeared once. V usage is TRBV4-1 and J usage is TRBJ2-7; D is perhaps TRBD2 (6 bases). The V gene lost 1 base and the J gene lost 1 base, with 11 bases spanning the gap. Germline CDR1 is MGHRA and CDR2 is YSYEKL. The CDR3 sequence is 15 residues long. CDR3 region: CASSQGIGTSYEQYF. The CDR3 DNA follows: TGCGCCAGCAGCCAAGGTATAGGGACTTCCTACGAGCAGTACTTC.